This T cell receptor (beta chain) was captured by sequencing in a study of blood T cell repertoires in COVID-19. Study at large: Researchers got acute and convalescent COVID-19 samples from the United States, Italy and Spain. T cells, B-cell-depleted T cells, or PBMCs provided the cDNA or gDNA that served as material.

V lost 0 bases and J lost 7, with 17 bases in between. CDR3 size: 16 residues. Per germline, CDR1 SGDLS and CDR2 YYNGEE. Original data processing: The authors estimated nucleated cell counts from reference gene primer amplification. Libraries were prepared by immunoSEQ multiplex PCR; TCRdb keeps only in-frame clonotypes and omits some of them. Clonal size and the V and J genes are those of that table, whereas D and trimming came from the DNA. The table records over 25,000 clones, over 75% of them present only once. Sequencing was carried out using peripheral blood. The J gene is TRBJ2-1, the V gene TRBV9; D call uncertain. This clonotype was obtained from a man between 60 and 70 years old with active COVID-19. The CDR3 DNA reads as TGTGCCAGCAGCGTAGTGTACGGCAGCTTCGGGAATGAGCAGTTCTTC. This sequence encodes CASSVVYGSFGNEQFF.